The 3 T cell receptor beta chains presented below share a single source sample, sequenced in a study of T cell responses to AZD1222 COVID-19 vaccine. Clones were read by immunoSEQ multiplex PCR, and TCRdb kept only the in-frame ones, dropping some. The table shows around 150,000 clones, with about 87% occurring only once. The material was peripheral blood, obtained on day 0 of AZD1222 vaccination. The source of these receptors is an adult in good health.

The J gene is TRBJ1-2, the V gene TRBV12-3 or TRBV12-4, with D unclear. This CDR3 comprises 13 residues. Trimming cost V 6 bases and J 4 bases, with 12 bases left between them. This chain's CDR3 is CASSQQAGYGYTF. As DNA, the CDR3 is TGTGCCAGCAGCCAGCAGGCCGGCTATGGCTACACCTTC.

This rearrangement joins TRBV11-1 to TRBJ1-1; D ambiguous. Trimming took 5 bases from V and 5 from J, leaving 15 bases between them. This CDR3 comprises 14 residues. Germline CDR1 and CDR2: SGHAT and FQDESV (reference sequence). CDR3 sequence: CASSVSRLGTEAFF. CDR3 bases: TGTGCCAGCAGCGTCTCAAGGTTGGGTACTGAAGCTTTCTTT.

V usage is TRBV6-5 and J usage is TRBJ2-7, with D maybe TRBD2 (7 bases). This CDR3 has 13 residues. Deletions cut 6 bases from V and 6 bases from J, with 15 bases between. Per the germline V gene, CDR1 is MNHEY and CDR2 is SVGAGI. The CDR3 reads CASRGAGEVEQYF. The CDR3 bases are TGTGCCAGCAGGGGGGCGGGAGAGGTCGAGCAGTACTTC.